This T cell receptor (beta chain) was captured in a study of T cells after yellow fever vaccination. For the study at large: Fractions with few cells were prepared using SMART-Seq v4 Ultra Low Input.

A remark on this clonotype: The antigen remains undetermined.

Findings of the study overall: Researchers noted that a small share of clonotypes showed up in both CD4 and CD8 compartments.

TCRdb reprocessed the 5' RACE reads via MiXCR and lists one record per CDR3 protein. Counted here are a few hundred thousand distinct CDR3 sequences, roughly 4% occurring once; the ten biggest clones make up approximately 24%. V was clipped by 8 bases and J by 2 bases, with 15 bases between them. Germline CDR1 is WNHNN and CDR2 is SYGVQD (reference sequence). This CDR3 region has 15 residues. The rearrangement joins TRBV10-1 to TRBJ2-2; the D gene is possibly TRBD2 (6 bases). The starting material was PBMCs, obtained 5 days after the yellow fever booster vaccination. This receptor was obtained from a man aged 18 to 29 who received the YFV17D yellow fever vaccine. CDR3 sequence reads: CASAMGTFNTGELFF. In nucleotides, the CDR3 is TGCGCCAGCGCGATGGGGACTTTTAACACCGGGGAGCTGTTTTTT.